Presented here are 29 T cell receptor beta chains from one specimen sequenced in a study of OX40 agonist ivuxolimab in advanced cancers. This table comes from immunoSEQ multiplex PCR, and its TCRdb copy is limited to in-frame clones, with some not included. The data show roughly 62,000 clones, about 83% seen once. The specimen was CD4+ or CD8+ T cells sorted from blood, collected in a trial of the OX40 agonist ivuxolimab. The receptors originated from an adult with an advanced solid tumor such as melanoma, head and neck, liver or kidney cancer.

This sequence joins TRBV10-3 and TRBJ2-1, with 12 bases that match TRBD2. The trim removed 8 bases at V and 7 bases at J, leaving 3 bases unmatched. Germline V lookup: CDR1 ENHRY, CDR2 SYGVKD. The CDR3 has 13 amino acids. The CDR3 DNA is TGTGCCATCCTAGCGGGGGGGCGAAATGAGCAGTTCTTC. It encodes CAILAGGRNEQFF.

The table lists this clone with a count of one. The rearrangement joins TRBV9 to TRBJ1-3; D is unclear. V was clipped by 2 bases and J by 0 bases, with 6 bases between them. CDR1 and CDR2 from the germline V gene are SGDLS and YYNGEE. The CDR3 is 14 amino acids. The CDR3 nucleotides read TGTGCCAGCAGCGTTGCAGGCTCTGGAAACACCATATATTTT. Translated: CASSVAGSGNTIYF. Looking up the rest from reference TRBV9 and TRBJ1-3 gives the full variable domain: DSGVTQTPKHLITATGQRVTLRCSPRSGDLSVYWYQQSLDQGLQFLIQYYNGEERAKGNILERFSAQQFPDLHSELNLSSLELGDSALYFCASSVAGSGNTIYFGEGSWLTVV.

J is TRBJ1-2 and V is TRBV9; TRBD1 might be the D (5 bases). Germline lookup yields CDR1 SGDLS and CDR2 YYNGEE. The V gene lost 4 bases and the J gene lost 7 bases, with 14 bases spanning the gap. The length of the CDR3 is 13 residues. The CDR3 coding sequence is TGTGCCAGCAGCCCAGGGTTGCCGGGTGGCTACACCTTC. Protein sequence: CASSPGLPGGYTF.

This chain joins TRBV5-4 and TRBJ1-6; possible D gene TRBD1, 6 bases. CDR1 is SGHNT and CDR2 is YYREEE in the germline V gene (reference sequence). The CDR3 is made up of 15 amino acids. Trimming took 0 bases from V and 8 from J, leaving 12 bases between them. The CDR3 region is CASSLDREEYSPLHF. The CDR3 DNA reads TGTGCCAGCAGCTTGGACAGGGAAGAGTATTCACCCCTCCACTTT. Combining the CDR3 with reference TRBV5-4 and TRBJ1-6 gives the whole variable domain ETGVTQSPTHLIKTRGQQVTLRCSSQSGHNTVSWYQQALGQGPQFIFQYYREEENGRGNFPPRFSGLQFPNYSSELNVNALELDDSALYLCASSLDREEYSPLHFGNGTRLTVT.

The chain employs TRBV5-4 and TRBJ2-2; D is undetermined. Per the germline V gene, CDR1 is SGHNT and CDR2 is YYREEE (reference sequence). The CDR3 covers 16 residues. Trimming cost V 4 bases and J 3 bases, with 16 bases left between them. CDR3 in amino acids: CASSPDRGSHTGELFF. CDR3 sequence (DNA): TGTGCCAGCAGCCCCGATAGAGGTTCCCACACCGGGGAGCTGTTTTTT.

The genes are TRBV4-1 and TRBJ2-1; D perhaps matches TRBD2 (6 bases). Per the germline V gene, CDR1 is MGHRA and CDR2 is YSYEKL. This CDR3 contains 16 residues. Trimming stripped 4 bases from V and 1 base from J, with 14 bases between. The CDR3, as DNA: TGCGCCAGCAGCCCGGTGGGGGGAATATCCTACAATGAGCAGTTCTTC. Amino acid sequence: CASSPVGGISYNEQFF.

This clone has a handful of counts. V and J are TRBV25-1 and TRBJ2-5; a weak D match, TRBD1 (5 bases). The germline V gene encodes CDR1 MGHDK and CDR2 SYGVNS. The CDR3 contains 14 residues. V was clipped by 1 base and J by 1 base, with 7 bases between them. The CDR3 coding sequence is TGTGCCAGCAGTGAATGGGGCATCCAAGAGACCCAGTACTTC. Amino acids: CASSEWGIQETQYF.

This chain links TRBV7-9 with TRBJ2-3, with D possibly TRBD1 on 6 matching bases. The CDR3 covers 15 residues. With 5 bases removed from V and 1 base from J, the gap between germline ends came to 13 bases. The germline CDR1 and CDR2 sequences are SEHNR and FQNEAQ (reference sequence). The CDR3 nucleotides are TGTGCCAGCAGCGATATGTCAGGGGGCACAGATACGCAGTATTTT. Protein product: CASSDMSGGTDTQYF. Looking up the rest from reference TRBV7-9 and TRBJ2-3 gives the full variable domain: DTGVSQNPRHKITKRGQNVTFRCDPISEHNRLYWYRQTLGQGPEFLTYFQNEAQLEKSRLLSDRFSAERPKGSFSTLEIQRTEQGDSAMYLCASSDMSGGTDTQYFGPGTRLTVL.

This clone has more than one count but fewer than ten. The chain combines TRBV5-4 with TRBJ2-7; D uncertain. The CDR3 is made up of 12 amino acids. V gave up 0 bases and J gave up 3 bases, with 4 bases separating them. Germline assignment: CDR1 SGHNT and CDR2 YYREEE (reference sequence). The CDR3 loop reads CASSLGGYEQYF. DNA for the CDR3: TGTGCCAGCAGCTTGGGGGGCTACGAGCAGTACTTC.

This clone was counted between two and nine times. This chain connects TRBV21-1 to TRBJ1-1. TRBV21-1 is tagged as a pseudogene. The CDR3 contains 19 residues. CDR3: CASSPWGKFFFHMNTEAFF. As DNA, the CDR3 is TGTGCCAGCAGCCCCTGGGGTAAATTTTTTTTTCACATGAACACTGAAGCTTTCTTT.

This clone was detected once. The CDR3 DNA reads TGTGCCAGCAGCTCCCGGACTACGTCGTTTGACAATGAGCAGTTCTTC. Protein sequence: CASSSRTTSFDNEQFF. The chain uses TRBV13 and TRBJ2-1; D perhaps matches TRBD2 (6 bases). The V gene lost 4 bases and the J gene lost 5 bases, with 18 bases spanning the gap. The CDR3 spans 16 residues. CDR1 and CDR2 from the germline V gene are PRHDT and FYEKMQ (reference sequence).

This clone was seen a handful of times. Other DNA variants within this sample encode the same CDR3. The CDR3 DNA reads TGTGCCTGGAGTGTACGTGAGGGGCAGCCCCAGCATTTT. It is translated as CAWSVREGQPQHF. V usage is TRBV30 and J usage is TRBJ1-5; D is perhaps TRBD1 (5 bases). CDR1 and CDR2 from the germline V gene are GTSNPN and SVGIG (reference sequence). The CDR3 spans 13 residues. Trimming took 0 bases from V and 7 from J, leaving 10 bases between them.

CDR3 loop: CASSRDHRETQYF. CDR3 bases: TGTGCCAGCAGCCGCGACCATCGGGAGACCCAGTACTTC. J is TRBJ2-5 and V is TRBV27; no firm D call. CDR3 length equals 13 residues. Between the trimmed V and J ends, which lost 6 bases and 5 bases, there was a span of 13 bases. Germline lookup yields CDR1 MNHEY and CDR2 SMNVEV (reference sequence).

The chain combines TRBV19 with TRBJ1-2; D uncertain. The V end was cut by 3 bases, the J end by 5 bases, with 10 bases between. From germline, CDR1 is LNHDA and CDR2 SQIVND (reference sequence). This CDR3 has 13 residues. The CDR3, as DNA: TGTGCCAGTAGTATGGGCGGTCCTTATGGCTACACCTTC. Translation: CASSMGGPYGYTF.

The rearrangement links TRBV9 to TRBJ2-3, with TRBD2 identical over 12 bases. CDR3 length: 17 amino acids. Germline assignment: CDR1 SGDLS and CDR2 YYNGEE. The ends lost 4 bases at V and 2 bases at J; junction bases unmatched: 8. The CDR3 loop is CASSLTTSGSTTDTQYF. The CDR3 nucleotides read TGTGCCAGCAGCCTAACGACTAGCGGGAGTACCACAGATACGCAGTATTTT.

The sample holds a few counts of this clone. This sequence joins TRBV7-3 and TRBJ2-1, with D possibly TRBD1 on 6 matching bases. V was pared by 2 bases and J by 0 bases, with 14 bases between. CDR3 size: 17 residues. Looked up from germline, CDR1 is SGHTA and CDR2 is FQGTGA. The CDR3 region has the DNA TGTGCCAGCAGCTTAGAGGCAGGGGCGCACTCCTACAATGAGCAGTTCTTC. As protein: CASSLEAGAHSYNEQFF.

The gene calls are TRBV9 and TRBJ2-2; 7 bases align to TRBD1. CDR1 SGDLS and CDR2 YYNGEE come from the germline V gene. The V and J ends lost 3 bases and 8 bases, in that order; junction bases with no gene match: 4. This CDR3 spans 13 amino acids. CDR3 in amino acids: CASSAQGTGELFF. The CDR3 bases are TGTGCCAGCAGCGCACAGGGGACGGGGGAGCTGTTTTTT.

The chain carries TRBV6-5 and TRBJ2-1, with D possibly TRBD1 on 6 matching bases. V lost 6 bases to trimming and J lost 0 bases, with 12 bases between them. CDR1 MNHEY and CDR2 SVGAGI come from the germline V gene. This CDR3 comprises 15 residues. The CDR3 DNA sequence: TGTGCCAGCAGCAGGGGTCCGACCTCCTACAATGAGCAGTTCTTC. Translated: CASSRGPTSYNEQFF.

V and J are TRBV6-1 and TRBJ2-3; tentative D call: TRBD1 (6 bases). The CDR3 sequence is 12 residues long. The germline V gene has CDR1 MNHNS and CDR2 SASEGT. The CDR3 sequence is CATWDIQDTQYF. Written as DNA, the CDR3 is TGTGCGACCTGGGACATTCAAGATACGCAGTATTTT.

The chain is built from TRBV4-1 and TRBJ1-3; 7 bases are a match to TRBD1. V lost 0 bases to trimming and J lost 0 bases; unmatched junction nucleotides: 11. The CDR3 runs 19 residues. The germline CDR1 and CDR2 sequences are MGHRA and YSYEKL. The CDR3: CASSQDQDTGVTSGNTIYF. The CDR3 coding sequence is TGCGCCAGCAGCCAAGACCAAGACACAGGGGTTACCTCTGGAAACACCATATATTTT.

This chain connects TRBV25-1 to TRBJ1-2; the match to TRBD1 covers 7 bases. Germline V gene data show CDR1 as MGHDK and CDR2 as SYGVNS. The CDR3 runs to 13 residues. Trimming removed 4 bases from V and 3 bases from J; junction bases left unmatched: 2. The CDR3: CASSATGYYGYTF. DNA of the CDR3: TGTGCCAGCAGTGCGACAGGGTACTATGGCTACACCTTC.

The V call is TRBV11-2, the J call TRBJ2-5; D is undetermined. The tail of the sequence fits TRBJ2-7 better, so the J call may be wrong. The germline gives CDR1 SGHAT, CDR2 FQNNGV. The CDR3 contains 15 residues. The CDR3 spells CASSLGGSLSYEQYF. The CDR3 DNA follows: TGTGCCAGCAGCTTAGGGGGATCTCTGTCCTACGAGCAGTACTTC.

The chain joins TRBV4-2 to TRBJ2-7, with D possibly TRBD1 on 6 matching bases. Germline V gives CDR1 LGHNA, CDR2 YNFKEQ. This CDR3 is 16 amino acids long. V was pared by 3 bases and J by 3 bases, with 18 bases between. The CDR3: CASSQDSQQRVYEQYF. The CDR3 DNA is TGTGCCAGCAGCCAGGACAGTCAACAAAGGGTCTACGAGCAGTACTTC.

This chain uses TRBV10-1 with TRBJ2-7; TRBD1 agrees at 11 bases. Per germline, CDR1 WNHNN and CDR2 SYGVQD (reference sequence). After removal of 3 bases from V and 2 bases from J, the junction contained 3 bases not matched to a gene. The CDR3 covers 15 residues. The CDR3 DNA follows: TGCGCCAGCAGTGAAGGGACAGGGGGACCCTACGAGCAGTACTTC. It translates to CASSEGTGGPYEQYF.

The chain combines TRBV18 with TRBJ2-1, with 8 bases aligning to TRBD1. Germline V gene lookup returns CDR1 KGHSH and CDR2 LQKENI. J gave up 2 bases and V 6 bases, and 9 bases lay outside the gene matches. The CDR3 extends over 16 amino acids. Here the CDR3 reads CASSHGTGSPYNEQFF. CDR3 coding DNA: TGTGCCAGCTCCCATGGGACAGGCTCACCCTACAATGAGCAGTTCTTC. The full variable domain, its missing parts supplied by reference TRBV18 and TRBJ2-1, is NAGVMQNPRHLVRRRGQEARLRCSPMKGHSHVYWYRQLPEEGLKFMVYLQKENIIDESGMPKERFSAEFPKEGPSILRIQQVVRGDSAAYFCASSHGTGSPYNEQFFGPGTRLTVL.

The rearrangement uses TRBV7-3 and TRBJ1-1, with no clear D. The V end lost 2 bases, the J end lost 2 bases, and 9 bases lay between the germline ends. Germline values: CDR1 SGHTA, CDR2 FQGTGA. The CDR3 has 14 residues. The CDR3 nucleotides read TGTGCCAGCAGCTTAGAGGGAAATAACACTGAAGCTTTCTTT. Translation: CASSLEGNNTEAFF.

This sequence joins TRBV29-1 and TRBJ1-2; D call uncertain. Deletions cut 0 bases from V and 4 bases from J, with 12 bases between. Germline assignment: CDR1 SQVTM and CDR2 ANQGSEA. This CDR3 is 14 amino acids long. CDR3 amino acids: CSVEDWAGTYGYTF. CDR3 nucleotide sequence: TGCAGCGTTGAAGATTGGGCAGGAACCTATGGCTACACCTTC.

The CDR3 here is CASSYSGESNSPLHF. The CDR3 nucleotides are TGTGCCAGCAGTTATAGCGGGGAGAGCAATTCACCCCTCCACTTT. The V call is TRBV6-5, the J call TRBJ1-6; D is ambiguous. V was shortened by 3 bases and J by 7 bases, with 13 bases between the two germline ends. CDR3 length: 15 residues. Germline CDR1 and CDR2: MNHEY and SVGAGI.

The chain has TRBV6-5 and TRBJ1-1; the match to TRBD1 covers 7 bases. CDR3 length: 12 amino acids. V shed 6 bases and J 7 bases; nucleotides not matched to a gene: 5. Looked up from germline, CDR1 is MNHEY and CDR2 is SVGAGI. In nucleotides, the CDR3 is TGTGCCAGCAGGACAGGGTCGAATGAAGCTTTCTTT. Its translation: CASRTGSNEAFF.